The 10 T cell receptor beta chains in this list originate from one sample, sequenced in a study of cytomegalovirus exposure and HLA in healthy donors. The primer mix had 60 Vbeta and 13 Jbeta primers. Here immunoSEQ multiplex PCR was the method, and the copy in TCRdb shows in-frame clones only, minus some. The sample holds 100,000 or so clones, 65% to 90% seen once. Sequenced input: PBMCs. The receptors come from a man aged 25-45 years in good health and CMV-seropositive.

V usage is TRBV19 and J usage is TRBJ2-6, with a weak D call TRBD1 (6 bases). The CDR3 is 16 residues long. From germline, CDR1 is LNHDA and CDR2 SQIVND (reference sequence). The V end lost 5 bases, the J end lost 0 bases, and 11 bases lay between the germline ends. The DNA for the CDR3 is TGTGCCAGTAGTTTAAACAGGGCCTCTGGGGCCAACGTCCTGACTTTC. Protein: CASSLNRASGANVLTF. Complete variable domain (other parts from reference TRBV19 and TRBJ2-6): DGGITQSPKYLFRKEGQNVTLSCEQNLNHDAMYWYRQDPGQGLRLIYYSQIVNDFQKGDIAEGYSVSREKKESFPLTVTSAQKNPTAFYLCASSLNRASGANVLTFGAGSRLTVL.

The rearrangement joins TRBV5-6 to TRBJ1-5; 7 nucleotides line up with TRBD1. The CDR3 length is 16 residues. V dropped 1 base and J dropped 8; count of bases not matched to a gene: 12. From germline, CDR1 is SGHDT and CDR2 YYEEEE. The CDR3: CASSLWDRIGGEPQHF. In DNA, the CDR3 is TGTGCCAGCAGCTTGTGGGACAGAATTGGAGGGGAGCCCCAGCATTTT.

V gene TRBV25-1 combines with J gene TRBJ1-5, with a tentative D call TRBD1 (5 bases). V was pared by 1 base and J by 8 bases, with 9 bases between. CDR1 MGHDK and CDR2 SYGVNS come from the germline V gene. The CDR3 totals 13 residues. Here the CDR3 reads CASSEFGGKPQHF. DNA for the CDR3: TGTGCCAGCAGTGAATTTGGGGGGAAGCCCCAGCATTTT.

The chain couples TRBV6-5 to TRBJ2-7, with 11 bases identical to TRBD2. V shed 3 bases, J shed 7 bases, and the junction held 11 bases outside the gene matches. The CDR3 sequence is 16 residues long. Germline V lookup: CDR1 MNHEY, CDR2 SVGAGI. The CDR3 reads CASSYDTSGRSGEQYF. DNA of the CDR3: TGTGCCAGCAGTTATGATACTAGCGGGAGATCTGGGGAGCAGTACTTC.

This chain links TRBV5-6 with TRBJ2-7, with 8 positions matching TRBD2. From germline, CDR1 is SGHDT and CDR2 YYEEEE. The V segment lost 4 bases and the J segment 1 base; nucleotides outside the gene matches: 10. The CDR3 has 16 residues. Written as DNA, the CDR3 is TGTGCCAGCAGCCCCCTCGGGGGGGACCGTTCCTACGAGCAGTACTTC. Translated: CASSPLGGDRSYEQYF. Complete variable domain (other parts from reference TRBV5-6 and TRBJ2-7): DAGVTQSPTHLIKTRGQQVTLRCSPKSGHDTVSWYQQALGQGPQFIFQYYEEEERQRGNFPDRFSGHQFPNYSSELNVNALLLGDSALYLCASSPLGGDRSYEQYFGPGTRLTVT.

The J gene is TRBJ1-5, the V gene TRBV19; 8 bases fit TRBD1. This CDR3 is built from 14 residues. V was clipped by 7 bases and J by 8 bases; unmatched bases: 10. CDR1 is LNHDA, CDR2 SQIVND, per germline (reference sequence). CDR3 nucleotide sequence: TGTGCCAGTACCCCCGCCGACAGGGGCAAGCCCCAGCATTTT. It yields the protein CASTPADRGKPQHF.

In its sample, this clone was seen a few times. The V gene is TRBV7-9, the J gene TRBJ1-1; D ambiguous. This CDR3 has 13 residues. CDR1 SEHNR and CDR2 FQNEAQ come from the germline V gene (reference sequence). V lost 5 bases to trimming and J lost 6 bases, with 13 bases between them. This CDR3 reads CASSPRTGAEAFF. For the CDR3, the DNA is TGTGCCAGCAGCCCCAGGACTGGCGCTGAAGCTTTCTTT. Looking up the rest from reference TRBV7-9 and TRBJ1-1 gives the full variable domain: DTGVSQNPRHKITKRGQNVTFRCDPISEHNRLYWYRQTLGQGPEFLTYFQNEAQLEKSRLLSDRFSAERPKGSFSTLEIQRTEQGDSAMYLCASSPRTGAEAFFGQGTRLTVV.

V is TRBV6-5 and J is TRBJ2-7; D perhaps matches TRBD1 (6 bases). Trimming left V 7 bases short and J 2 bases short, with 6 bases between. This CDR3 region has 11 residues. In germline, CDR1 is MNHEY, CDR2 SVGAGI. CDR3 coding DNA: TGTGCCAGCACAGGGGCCTACGAGCAGTACTTC. Residues: CASTGAYEQYF.

This sequence joins TRBV15 and TRBJ1-5; D is possibly TRBD1 (5 bases). This CDR3 has 19 amino acids. In germline, CDR1 is LNHNV, CDR2 YYDKDF (reference sequence). V lost 0 bases to trimming and J lost 0 bases, with 18 bases between them. The CDR3 loop is CATSRDMSGLHSSNQPQHF. DNA for the CDR3: TGTGCCACCAGCAGAGATATGTCGGGACTCCACAGTAGCAATCAGCCCCAGCATTTT.

The gene calls are TRBV5-1 and TRBJ1-2; D is unclear. The CDR3 is made up of 15 amino acids. Germline V lookup: CDR1 SGHRS, CDR2 YFSETQ. Trimming stripped 2 bases from V and 8 bases from J, with 19 bases between. The CDR3 DNA reads as TGCGCCAGCAGCTTTGCGTGGGAGTGGAGGCAAGGCTACACCTTC. Translating gives CASSFAWEWRQGYTF.